This T cell receptor (beta chain) came from a study of blood T cell repertoires in COVID-19. Study overall: T cells, B-cell-depleted T cells, or PBMCs supplied cDNA or gDNA.

Germline V gives CDR1 LNHDA, CDR2 SQIVND (reference sequence). The CDR3 has 16 amino acids. The ends lost 4 bases at V and 0 bases at J; junction bases unmatched: 6. Produced via immunoSEQ multiplex PCR; TCRdb's table is partial and in-frame only. Of 150,000 to 250,000 clones listed, roughly 87% are singletons. The V gene is TRBV19, the J gene TRBJ2-4, with 7 nucleotides matching TRBD1. Sequencing was carried out using PBMCs or T cells enriched from blood (not recorded which). The source of this sequence is a woman between 25 and 40 years old who had recovered from COVID-19. The CDR3 region is CASSSGQALAKNIQYF. As DNA, the CDR3 is TGTGCCAGTAGTAGCGGACAGGCACTAGCCAAAAACATTCAGTACTTC.